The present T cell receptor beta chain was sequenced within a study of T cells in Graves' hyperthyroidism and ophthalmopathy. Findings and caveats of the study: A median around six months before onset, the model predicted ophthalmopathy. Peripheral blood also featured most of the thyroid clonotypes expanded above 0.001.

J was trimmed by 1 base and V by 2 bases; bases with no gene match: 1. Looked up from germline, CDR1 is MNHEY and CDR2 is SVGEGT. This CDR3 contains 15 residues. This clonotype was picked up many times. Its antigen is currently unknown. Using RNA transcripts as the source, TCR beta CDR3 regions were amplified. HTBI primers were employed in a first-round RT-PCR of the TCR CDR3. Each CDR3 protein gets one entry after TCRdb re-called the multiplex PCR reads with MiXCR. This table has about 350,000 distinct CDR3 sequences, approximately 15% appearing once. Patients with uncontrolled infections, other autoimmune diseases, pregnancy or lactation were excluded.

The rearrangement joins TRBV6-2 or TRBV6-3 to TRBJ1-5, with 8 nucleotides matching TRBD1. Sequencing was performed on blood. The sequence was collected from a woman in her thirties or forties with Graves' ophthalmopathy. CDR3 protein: CASSYRDRSNQPQHF. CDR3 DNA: TGTGCCAGCAGTTACCGGGACAGGAGCAATCAGCCCCAGCATTTT.